The next 14 T cell receptor beta chains were all read from a single sample in a study of lymphopenia after photon versus proton radiotherapy. This table comes from immunoSEQ multiplex PCR, and its TCRdb copy is limited to in-frame clones, with some not included. The data hold about 70,000 clones, with around 86% observed a single time. The source was peripheral blood, collected from a patient treated with proton-based radiotherapy. The receptor source for this set is an elderly man with esophageal cancer.

The sample holds one count of this clone. The V and J genes are TRBV5-6 and TRBJ1-1; D call uncertain. The germline gives CDR1 SGHDT, CDR2 YYEEEE. The ends were cut back, 3 bases at V and 4 bases at J, with 13 bases in the middle. There are 14 residues in the CDR3. The CDR3 loop reads CASSWEGFGTEAFF. As DNA, the CDR3 is TGTGCCAGCAGCTGGGAGGGTTTCGGCACTGAAGCTTTCTTT.

V and J are TRBV11-2 and TRBJ2-7; 9 bases line up with TRBD2. CDR1 SGHAT and CDR2 FQNNGV come from the germline V gene. Trimming removed 3 bases from V and 4 bases from J; junction bases left unmatched: 7. The CDR3 spans 15 residues. CDR3 sequence reads: CASSFQAGGWYEQYF. In DNA form, the CDR3 reads TGTGCCAGCAGCTTCCAAGCGGGAGGTTGGTACGAGCAGTACTTC.

The rearrangement uses TRBV7-2 and TRBJ2-1; D perhaps matches TRBD2 (6 bases). Between the trimmed V and J ends, which lost 5 bases and 9 bases, there was a span of 14 bases. Germline-derived CDR1 and CDR2 are SGHTA and FQGNSA. The CDR3 extends over 13 amino acids. As DNA, the CDR3 is TGTGCCAGCAGCCAAAGGTTGCGGGGTGAGCAGTTCTTC. Its protein is CASSQRLRGEQFF.

The chain has TRBV5-1 and TRBJ2-2; 8 positions agree with TRBD1. This CDR3 comprises 15 residues. Per the germline V gene, CDR1 is SGHRS and CDR2 is YFSETQ. V shed 2 bases, J shed 2 bases, and the junction held 2 bases outside the gene matches. CDR3 in amino acids: CASSFQGANTGELFF. The CDR3 DNA reads as TGCGCCAGCAGCTTTCAGGGGGCCAACACCGGGGAGCTGTTTTTT.

This clone was counted once. The chain couples TRBV18 to TRBJ1-2, with no clear D. Trimming stripped 5 bases from V and 8 bases from J, with 18 bases between. The germline gives CDR1 KGHSH, CDR2 LQKENI. The CDR3 totals 14 residues. The CDR3 is CASSSTQETGGYTF. DNA of the CDR3: TGTGCCAGCTCATCAACACAAGAGACGGGAGGCTACACCTTC.

The chain is built from TRBV19 and TRBJ1-1; D is unclear. Deletions cut 1 base from V and 5 bases from J, with 11 bases between. The CDR3 is made up of 14 amino acids. Germline V gene data show CDR1 as LNHDA and CDR2 as SQIVND (reference sequence). CDR3 amino acids: CASSIAAGRTEAFF. CDR3 sequence (DNA): TGTGCCAGTAGTATAGCGGCGGGTAGGACTGAAGCTTTCTTT.

This chain joins TRBV10-2 and TRBJ2-2, with 7 positions matching TRBD2. V lost 5 bases and J lost 5; bases outside the gene matches: 14. CDR1 and CDR2 (germline): WSHSY, SAAADI. CDR3 length: 17 residues. CDR3 region: CASSFIGRPPGTGELFF. CDR3 DNA sequence: TGCGCCAGCAGTTTTATCGGGAGGCCACCCGGAACCGGGGAGCTGTTTTTT.

The rearrangement links TRBV7-2 to TRBJ2-3; 7 bases match TRBD2. This CDR3 comprises 16 residues. Germline values: CDR1 SGHTA, CDR2 FQGNSA. The ends lost 1 base at V and 8 bases at J; junction bases unmatched: 12. The DNA of the CDR3 is TGTGCCAGCAGCTTAGAAGCGACTAGCCGGAGCGGTACGCAGTATTTT. Translating it yields CASSLEATSRSGTQYF.

J is TRBJ2-3 and V is TRBV11-2; 8 positions match TRBD1. Germline loops: CDR1 SGHAT, CDR2 FQNNGV. With V trimmed by 6 bases and J by 3 bases, 14 bases remained unmatched. The CDR3 is 17 amino acids. CDR3 in amino acids: CASRVPRAGGGTDTQYF. The CDR3 DNA follows: TGTGCCAGCAGGGTCCCAAGGGCAGGGGGCGGGACAGATACGCAGTATTTT. The whole variable domain, filled in from reference TRBV11-2 and TRBJ2-3, reads EAGVAQSPRYKIIEKRQSVAFWCNPISGHATLYWYQQILGQGPKLLIQFQNNGVVDDSQLPKDRFSAERLKGVDSTLKIQPAKLEDSAVYLCASRVPRAGGGTDTQYFGPGTRLTVL.

The chain is built from TRBV15 and TRBJ2-5; unclear D gene. Germline assignment: CDR1 LNHNV and CDR2 YYDKDF (reference sequence). V shed 0 bases and J shed 5 bases, with 13 bases lying between them. CDR3 length equals 15 residues. For the CDR3, the DNA is TGTGCCACCAGCAGAGATCGTTTGTCATTGGAGACCCAGTACTTC. Translation: CATSRDRLSLETQYF.

V gene TRBV28 combines with J gene TRBJ2-3; TRBD1 is a possible D gene (5 bases). Trimming removed 6 bases at V and 0 bases at J, with 16 bases between. From germline, CDR1 is MDHEN and CDR2 SYDVKM. The length of the CDR3 is 16 residues. The CDR3 DNA is TGTGCCAGCAGGGACACTTCTCGAATTAGCACAGATACGCAGTATTTT. Translating it yields CASRDTSRISTDTQYF.

The chain uses TRBV4-1 and TRBJ2-5; 7 positions agree with TRBD2. The CDR3 has 14 amino acids. The V gene end was trimmed by 2 bases and the J gene end by 12 bases; junction bases not matched to a gene: 12. In germline, CDR1 is MGHRA, CDR2 YSYEKL. The CDR3 bases are TGCGCCAGCAGCCAAAGGGGACTATTTTCGGGGGAGTACTTC. Protein: CASSQRGLFSGEYF.

With respect to this clone: The sample has other DNA sequences that encode this CDR3 too. J is TRBJ1-6 and V is TRBV11-2; D is unclear. Germline CDR1 SGHAT, CDR2 FQNNGV. The CDR3 covers 12 residues. Trimming stripped 1 base from V and 9 bases from J, with 4 bases between. CDR3 sequence (DNA): TGTGCCAGCAGCTTAGCTGGTTCACCCCTCCACTTT. This sequence encodes CASSLAGSPLHF.

Comments on this clone: A junction end diverges from the germline sequence, so it may reflect a read error. The J gene is TRBJ1-1, the V gene TRBV9; 7 positions match TRBD1. In germline, CDR1 is SGDLS, CDR2 YYNGEE. The CDR3 runs to 15 residues. CDR3 sequence (DNA): TGTGCCAGCAGCGTATTCAGGGGGGAGAACACTGAAACTTTCTTT. Translation gives CASSVFRGENTETFF.